These 15 T cell receptor beta chains originate from one sample sequenced in a study of radiation and T cells in renal cell carcinoma. Repertoires were generated with immunoSEQ multiplex PCR, while TCRdb's copy carries only in-frame clones and drops some. Of some 120,000 clones in the sample, 85% to 90% are singletons; the top ten hold nearly 6%. Time point described: blood 2 weeks post-SBRT. Noted treatment: 15 Gy SBRT to primary tumor, nephrectomy 4 weeks later. The input for sequencing was blood, taken from a patient whose treatment included radiotherapy and nephrectomy. Source of these receptors: a woman between 65 and 79 years old with renal cell carcinoma.

V and J are TRBV28 and TRBJ2-7; the match to TRBD2 covers 7 bases. The CDR3 spans 13 residues. Germline V gene lookup returns CDR1 MDHEN and CDR2 SYDVKM. Trimming took 9 bases from V and 7 from J; bases not matched to a gene: 12. CDR3 sequence: CASGASGPREQYF. In nucleotides, the CDR3 is TGTGCCAGTGGGGCTAGCGGCCCTCGGGAGCAGTACTTC.

The chain employs TRBV7-9 and TRBJ1-5; D is undetermined. Germline V CDR1 and CDR2: SEHNR, FQNEAQ (reference sequence). The CDR3 is 12 residues long. V lost 1 base to trimming and J lost 7 bases, with 5 bases between them. The CDR3 bases are TGTGCCAGCAGCTTAGGAACGCAGCCCCAGCATTTT. This encodes CASSLGTQPQHF. Full variable domain (remainder filled in from reference TRBV7-9 and TRBJ1-5): DTGVSQNPRHKITKRGQNVTFRCDPISEHNRLYWYRQTLGQGPEFLTYFQNEAQLEKSRLLSDRFSAERPKGSFSTLEIQRTEQGDSAMYLCASSLGTQPQHFGDGTRLSIL.

This chain uses TRBV28 with TRBJ1-4; 8 positions match TRBD1. CDR1 MDHEN and CDR2 SYDVKM come from the germline V gene. This CDR3 spans 15 amino acids. Germline trimming cut 5 bases from V and 7 bases from J; bases unmatched to any gene: 9. In nucleotides, the CDR3 is TGTGCCAGCAGTCAGGGACAGGCCCTAGGTGAAAAACTGTTTTTT. Translation: CASSQGQALGEKLFF.

CDR3 in DNA: TGCAGCGCCGTGACGGGGATGAACACTGAAGCTTTCTTT. Translated, it gives CSAVTGMNTEAFF. This chain joins TRBV29-1 and TRBJ1-1; no clear D gene. The CDR3 sequence is 13 residues long. Germline lookup yields CDR1 SQVTM and CDR2 ANQGSEA. With 7 bases removed from V and 0 bases from J, the gap between germline ends came to 12 bases. Variable domain in full (rest from reference TRBV29-1 and TRBJ1-1): SAVISQKPSRDICQRGTSLTIQCQVDSQVTMMFWYRQQPGQSLTLIATANQGSEATYESGFVIDKFPISRPNLTFSTLTVSNMSPEDSSIYLCSAVTGMNTEAFFGQGTRLTVV.

The J gene is TRBJ2-3, the V gene TRBV4-1; possibly TRBD2 for D (6 bases). V was pared by 4 bases and J by 1 base, with 9 bases between. The CDR3 spans 14 residues. Germline assignment: CDR1 MGHRA and CDR2 YSYEKL. The CDR3 protein is CASSPGEGTDTQYF. The CDR3 nucleotides are TGCGCCAGCAGCCCCGGGGAGGGCACAGATACGCAGTATTTT.

V and J are TRBV9 and TRBJ1-5; D might be TRBD1 (6 bases). Germline V gives CDR1 SGDLS, CDR2 YYNGEE. The CDR3 has 15 amino acids. The ends were cut back, 0 bases at V and 3 bases at J, with 10 bases in the middle. CDR3 nucleotide sequence: TGTGCCAGCAGCGTAGGGCAGGGGTACAATCAGCCCCAGCATTTT. Amino acid sequence: CASSVGQGYNQPQHF.

The genes are TRBV5-4 and TRBJ1-1, with D unresolved. With 2 bases removed from V and 1 base from J, the gap between germline ends came to 24 bases. The CDR3 totals 19 residues. The V gene's germline CDR1 is SGHNT and CDR2 YYREEE (reference sequence). DNA for the CDR3: TGTGCCAGCAGCTTCGAGATCCACACTATTTCAGTGACGAACACTGAAGCTTTCTTT. As protein: CASSFEIHTISVTNTEAFF.

The CDR3 loop reads CASSFKGSGQKDYGYTF. The CDR3 nucleotides are TGCGCCAGCAGCTTTAAGGGTTCCGGACAGAAAGACTATGGCTACACCTTC. V and J are TRBV5-1 and TRBJ1-2; maybe TRBD1 (6 bases). The CDR3 has 17 residues. From germline, CDR1 is SGHRS and CDR2 YFSETQ. V dropped 2 bases and J dropped 3 bases, with 20 bases sitting between them.

The chain recombines TRBV6-5 with TRBJ2-1; D gene uncertain. The V and J ends lost 5 bases and 5 bases respectively, with 13 bases between them. The CDR3 covers 14 residues. Germline V gives CDR1 MNHEY, CDR2 SVGAGI. CDR3 in amino acids: CASSLMLTHNEQFF. The CDR3 bases are TGTGCCAGCAGTCTAATGTTAACCCACAATGAGCAGTTCTTC.

DNA of the CDR3: TGCGCCAGCAGCCAAGAGATCGCGCACTATAATTCACCCCTCCACTTT. Amino acid sequence: CASSQEIAHYNSPLHF. The chain carries TRBV4-1 and TRBJ1-6; D ambiguous. The CDR3 spans 16 residues. Trimming shortened V by 0 bases and J by 3 bases, and 9 bases separated the two germline ends. The germline V gene encodes CDR1 MGHRA and CDR2 YSYEKL.

The chain joins TRBV18 to TRBJ2-3; 9 bases are shared with TRBD2. The CDR3 extends over 15 amino acids. V lost 1 base to trimming and J lost 5 bases; unmatched junction nucleotides: 4. Germline assignment: CDR1 KGHSH and CDR2 LQKENI. The CDR3 region has the DNA TGTGCCAGCTCACCACGGAGCGGGGGGCAAGATACGCAGTATTTT. Protein: CASSPRSGGQDTQYF.

The rearrangement uses TRBV28 and TRBJ2-3, with a tentative D call TRBD2 (6 bases). The CDR3 is made up of 14 amino acids. V gave up 7 bases and J gave up 5 bases, with 16 bases separating them. In germline, CDR1 is MDHEN, CDR2 SYDVKM. CDR3 sequence: CASIPGGVGDTQYF. DNA of the CDR3: TGTGCCAGCATTCCCGGCGGGGTCGGAGATACGCAGTATTTT.

V gene TRBV23-1 combines with J gene TRBJ2-5; a weak D match, TRBD1 (6 bases). TRBV23-1 counts as an open reading frame of uncertain function. V gave up 0 bases and J gave up 0 bases, with 11 bases separating them. CDR3 length equals 16 residues. The CDR3 spells CASSQSTTGYQETQYF. DNA for the CDR3: TGCGCCAGCAGTCAATCAACGACAGGCTACCAAGAGACCCAGTACTTC.

V usage is TRBV2 and J usage is TRBJ1-4; no clear D gene. The CDR3 consists of 14 residues. The germline gives CDR1 SNHLY, CDR2 FYNNEI. Trimming stripped 4 bases from V and 4 bases from J, with 10 bases between. The CDR3 DNA reads TGTGCCAGCAGTGGTGGCAGTAATAATGAAAAACTGTTTTTT. Translation: CASSGGSNNEKLFF.

The rearrangement joins TRBV9 to TRBJ2-3, with 12 bases fitting TRBD2. V lost 0 bases and J lost 4; bases outside the gene matches: 3. The CDR3 is 16 amino acids. CDR1 and CDR2 (germline): SGDLS, YYNGEE. DNA for the CDR3: TGTGCCAGCAGCGTAGGGACTAGCGGGGCTGCAGATACGCAGTATTTT. This sequence encodes CASSVGTSGAADTQYF.